The 11 T cell receptor beta chains in this list originate from one sample, sequenced in a study of blood T cells in healthy people across ages. A second 7 to 11 cycle PCR used barcoded and J-beta primers. MiXCR was run by TCRdb on the 5' RACE reads, yielding one entry per CDR3 protein. The repertoire holds about 1 million distinct CDR3 sequences, roughly 45% seen once, with about 20% in the top ten. The material sequenced was blood. The receptor source for this set is a woman between 55 and 75 years old in good health.

This chain connects TRBV6-5 to TRBJ2-1; TRBD1 agrees at 9 bases. The CDR3 totals 15 residues. The J segment lost 3 bases and the V segment lost 7 bases, leaving 7 bases of the junction unmatched. Germline V gene data show CDR1 as MNHEY and CDR2 as SVGAGI. CDR3 in amino acids: CASTLTGGVYNEQFF. The DNA for the CDR3 is TGTGCCAGCACCCTAACAGGGGGCGTCTACAATGAGCAGTTCTTC.

This clonotype was seen a handful of times. The chain joins TRBV5-1 to TRBJ2-3; 9 bases match TRBD1. Germline CDR1 reads SGHRS; CDR2 reads YFSETQ. The CDR3 loop spans 15 amino acids. V trimming: 2 bases; J trimming: 5 bases; junction bases outside the gene matches: 6. CDR3 in DNA: TGCGCCAGCAGCTTACAGGGGGCCCCTGGAGATACGCAGTATTTT. The encoded protein is CASSLQGAPGDTQYF.

The chain recombines TRBV7-3 with TRBJ2-3; D is perhaps TRBD2 (6 bases). The V gene lost 6 bases and the J gene lost 4 bases, with 20 bases spanning the gap. The CDR3 spans 16 residues. Per germline, CDR1 SGHTA and CDR2 FQGTGA. CDR3 sequence (DNA): TGTGCCAGCAGTGACTCGCTAGCGATCGGGGCAGATACGCAGTATTTT. Translated, it gives CASSDSLAIGADTQYF. Filled out from reference TRBV7-3 and TRBJ2-3, the complete variable domain reads GAGVSQTPSNKVTEKGKYVELRCDPISGHTALYWYRQSLGQGPEFLIYFQGTGAADDSGLPNDRFFAVRPEGSVSTLKIQRTERGDSAVYLCASSDSLAIGADTQYFGPGTRLTVL.

This chain connects TRBV7-9 to TRBJ2-1, with TRBD2 as a possible D gene (6 bases). CDR1 SEHNR and CDR2 FQNEAQ come from the germline V gene (reference sequence). The CDR3 has 16 amino acids. Trimming stripped 5 bases from V and 5 bases from J, with 19 bases between. The CDR3 loop reads CASSDPQSGLNNEQFF. As DNA, the CDR3 is TGTGCCAGCAGCGACCCGCAGAGCGGGCTAAACAATGAGCAGTTCTTC.

This chain uses TRBV29-1 with TRBJ1-1; D is unresolved. Germline assignment: CDR1 SQVTM and CDR2 ANQGSEA. V lost 3 bases and J 0 bases, leaving 5 bases between the germline ends. There are 12 residues in the CDR3. The CDR3 region has the DNA TGCAGCGTTGACTCCTTGAACACTGAAGCTTTCTTT. The encoded protein is CSVDSLNTEAFF.

The V call is TRBV20-1, the J call TRBJ2-1; 8 bases are shared with TRBD1. J was trimmed by 12 bases and V by 6 bases; bases with no gene match: 22. The CDR3 runs 16 residues. Per germline, CDR1 DFQATT and CDR2 SNEGSKA (reference sequence). DNA for the CDR3: TGCAGTGCCCAACCCCCGGGACAGGCCAGGAATGGTGGGCAGTTCTTC. Translated, it gives CSAQPPGQARNGGQFF.

Regarding this clonotype: An end of the junction differs from the germline gene, which may be a read error. This chain connects TRBV29-1 to TRBJ2-6, with D perhaps matching TRBD1 (6 bases). This CDR3 is 15 amino acids long. Germline CDR1 reads SQVTM; CDR2 reads ANQGSEA. The CDR3 region has the DNA TGCAGCGTTGATCAGGGGTCCTCTGGGGTCAACGTCCTGACTTTC. As protein: CSVDQGSSGVNVLTF. The full variable domain, in which reference TRBV29-1 and TRBJ2-6 provide the parts outside the CDR3, is SAVISQKPSRDICQRGTSLTIQCQVDSQVTMMFWYRQQPGQSLTLIATANQGSEATYESGFVIDKFPISRPNLTFSTLTVSNMSPEDSSIYLCSVDQGSSGVNVLTFGAGSRLTVL.

This clonotype appeared a few times. The rearrangement joins TRBV11-2 to TRBJ2-1; weak D call: TRBD2 (6 bases). Germline CDR1 SGHAT, CDR2 FQNNGV. CDR3 length: 15 residues. With 5 bases removed from V and 5 bases from J, the gap between germline ends came to 16 bases. The CDR3 protein is CASSPRGGTNNEQFF. DNA for the CDR3: TGTGCCAGCAGCCCCCGTGGCGGGACCAACAATGAGCAGTTCTTC.

Worth noting for this clonotype: Its ends do not fully match the called genes, so a read error is possible. The V call is TRBV6-6, the J call TRBJ2-1; the D is unclear. The germline CDR1 and CDR2 sequences are MNHNY and SVGAGI (reference sequence). The CDR3 sequence is 11 residues long. This CDR3 is CASSNKDERFF. The CDR3 DNA is TGTGCCAGCAGCAACAAGGATGAGCGGTTCTTC.

This chain uses TRBV5-1 with TRBJ2-7; TRBD2 matches at 8 bases. The CDR3 is 15 residues long. Per germline, CDR1 SGHRS and CDR2 YFSETQ. With 4 bases clipped from V and 7 bases from J, the junction kept 13 bases outside the gene matches. CDR3 sequence: CASSTGLASYNEQYF. The CDR3 DNA is TGCGCCAGCAGCACTGGACTAGCTTCCTACAATGAGCAGTACTTC.

The chain recombines TRBV20-1 with TRBJ2-7; D not resolved. CDR3 size: 12 residues. V was cut by 2 bases and J by 3 bases, with 8 bases left in between. Germline CDR1 is DFQATT and CDR2 is SNEGSKA (reference sequence). DNA for the CDR3: TGCAGTGCTAGACGCGGAGTCTACGAGCAGTACTTC. Its translation is CSARRGVYEQYF.